The 8 T cell receptor beta chains given below trace back to one sample, sequenced in a study of cytomegalovirus exposure and HLA in healthy donors. PCR was performed using 60 Vbeta and 13 Jbeta primers. Produced via immunoSEQ multiplex PCR; TCRdb's table is partial and in-frame only. Recorded for this sample: around 48,000 clones. Input material: PBMCs. The source is a female donor in good health and CMV-seronegative.

The rearrangement joins TRBV7-2 to TRBJ1-2, with TRBD1 as a possible D gene (5 bases). In germline, CDR1 is SGHTA, CDR2 FQGNSA. The CDR3 has 15 amino acids. Trimming left V 3 bases short and J 0 bases short, with 11 bases between. Here the CDR3 reads CASSLTVLTNYGYTF. The CDR3, as DNA: TGTGCCAGCAGCTTGACAGTGCTCACTAACTATGGCTACACCTTC. The full variable domain, in which reference TRBV7-2 and TRBJ1-2 provide the parts outside the CDR3, is GAGVSQSPSNKVTEKGKDVELRCDPISGHTALYWYRQSLGQGLEFLIYFQGNSAPDKSGLPSDRFSAERTGGSVSTLTIQRTQQEDSAVYLCASSLTVLTNYGYTFGSGTRLTVV.

CDR3 region: CAWRTRIRGHADTQYF. The CDR3 nucleotides are TGTGCCTGGAGAACCCGTATCAGGGGGCATGCAGATACGCAGTATTTT. The chain couples TRBV30 to TRBJ2-3, with 8 positions matching TRBD1. The CDR3 loop spans 16 amino acids. V lost 3 bases to trimming and J lost 4 bases; unmatched junction nucleotides: 12. From germline, CDR1 is GTSNPN and CDR2 SVGIG (reference sequence).

The rearrangement uses TRBV4-3 and TRBJ2-2, with 9 bases matching TRBD1. V was clipped by 3 bases and J by 4 bases; unmatched bases: 6. The CDR3 runs to 16 residues. The germline V gene has CDR1 LGHNA and CDR2 YSLEER. The DNA for the CDR3 is TGCGCCAGCAGCCAGCCTGGGACAGGGTCCACCGGGGAGCTGTTTTTT. It translates to CASSQPGTGSTGELFF.

The gene calls are TRBV6-5 and TRBJ1-5, with 11 bases identical to TRBD1. V lost 4 bases and J lost 3; bases outside the gene matches: 2. Germline V lookup: CDR1 MNHEY, CDR2 SVGAGI. The CDR3 has 15 amino acids. CDR3 DNA: TGTGCCAGCAGTTTGGGACAGGGGGACAATCAGCCCCAGCATTTT. It yields the protein CASSLGQGDNQPQHF.

The rearrangement joins TRBV28 to TRBJ1-1; D ambiguous. Looked up from germline, CDR1 is MDHEN and CDR2 is SYDVKM. The CDR3 contains 13 residues. The V end lost 5 bases, the J end lost 8 bases, and 15 bases lay between the germline ends. For the CDR3, the DNA is TGTGCCAGCAGTGAGACTGGGAGTATGGAAGCTTTCTTT. Translating gives CASSETGSMEAFF.

V is TRBV18 and J is TRBJ2-3, with 11 bases fitting TRBD2. V lost 0 bases and J lost 6; bases outside the gene matches: 8. CDR3 length: 17 residues. CDR1 and CDR2 (germline): KGHSH, LQKENI. The CDR3 is CASSPPVSGRARDTQYF. CDR3 DNA sequence: TGTGCCAGCTCACCACCGGTTAGCGGGAGGGCCAGGGATACGCAGTATTTT.

The chain combines TRBV6-5 with TRBJ1-2; maybe TRBD1 (6 bases). V lost 4 bases, J lost 5 bases, and 17 bases lay in between. This CDR3 has 15 residues. In germline, CDR1 is MNHEY, CDR2 SVGAGI. This chain's CDR3 is CASSLTWDGTYGYTF. The CDR3 coding sequence is TGTGCCAGCAGTTTAACCTGGGACGGGACATATGGCTACACCTTC.

The rearrangement joins TRBV9 to TRBJ1-4; unclear D gene. This CDR3 is 14 amino acids long. V dropped 4 bases and J dropped 8 bases, with 15 bases sitting between them. Germline CDR1 reads SGDLS; CDR2 reads YYNGEE. DNA of the CDR3: TGTGCCAGCAGCACAAGACCGACTGGGGAAAAACTGTTTTTT. Its translation is CASSTRPTGEKLFF.